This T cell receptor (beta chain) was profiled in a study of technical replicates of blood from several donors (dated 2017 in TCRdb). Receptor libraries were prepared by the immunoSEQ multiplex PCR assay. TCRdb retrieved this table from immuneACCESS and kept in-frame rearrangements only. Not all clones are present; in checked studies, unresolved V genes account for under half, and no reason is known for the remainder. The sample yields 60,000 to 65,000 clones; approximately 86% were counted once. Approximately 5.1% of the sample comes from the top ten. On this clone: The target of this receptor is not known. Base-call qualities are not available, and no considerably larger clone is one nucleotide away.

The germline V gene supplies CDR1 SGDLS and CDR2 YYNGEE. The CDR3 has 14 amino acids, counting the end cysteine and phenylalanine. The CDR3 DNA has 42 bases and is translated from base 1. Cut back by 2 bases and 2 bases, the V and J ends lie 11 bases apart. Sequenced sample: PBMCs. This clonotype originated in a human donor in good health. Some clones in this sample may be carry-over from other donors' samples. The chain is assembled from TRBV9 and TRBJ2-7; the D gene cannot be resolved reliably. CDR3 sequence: CASSVELQTYEQYF. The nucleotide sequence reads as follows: TGTGCCAGCAGCGTTGAACTACAAACCTACGAGCAGTACTTC.